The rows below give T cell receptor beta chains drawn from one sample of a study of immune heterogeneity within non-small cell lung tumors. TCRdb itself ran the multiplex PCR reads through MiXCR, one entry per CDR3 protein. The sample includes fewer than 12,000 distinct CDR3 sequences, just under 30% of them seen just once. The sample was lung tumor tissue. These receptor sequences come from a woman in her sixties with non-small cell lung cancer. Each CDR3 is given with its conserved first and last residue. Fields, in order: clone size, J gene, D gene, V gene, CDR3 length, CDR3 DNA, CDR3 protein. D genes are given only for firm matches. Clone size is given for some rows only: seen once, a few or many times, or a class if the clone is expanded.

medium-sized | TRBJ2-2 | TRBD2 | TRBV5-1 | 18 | TGCGCCAGCAGCTTTCTAGGGACTAGCGGGATCGGTACCGGGGAGCTGTTTTTT | CASSFLGTSGIGTGELFF
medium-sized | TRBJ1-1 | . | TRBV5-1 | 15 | TGCGCCAGCAGCGGACTACAGGGTTCAGGAACTGAAGCTTTCTTT | CASSGLQGSGTEAFF
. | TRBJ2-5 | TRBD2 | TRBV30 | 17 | TGTGCCTGGAGTGTACTAGCGGGAGATGTTGGTTTAGAGACCCAGTACTTC | CAWSVLAGDVGLETQYF
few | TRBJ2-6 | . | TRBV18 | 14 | TGTGCCAGCGTATCGAGCTCTGGGGCCAACGTCCTGACTTTC | CASVSSSGANVLTF
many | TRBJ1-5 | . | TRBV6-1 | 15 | TGTGCCAGCAGTGAAGGTGGGGGGGGAGTACAGCCCCAGCATTTT | CASSEGGGGVQPQHF
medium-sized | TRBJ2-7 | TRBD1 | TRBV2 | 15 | TGTGCCAGCAGTTACGACAGGGTCCCCTCCGGGGAGCAGTACTTC | CASSYDRVPSGEQYF
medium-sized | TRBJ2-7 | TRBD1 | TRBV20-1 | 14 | TGCAGTGCTGACGGGACAGCGTTCTCCTACGAGCAGTACTTC | CSADGTAFSYEQYF
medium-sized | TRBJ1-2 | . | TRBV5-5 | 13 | TGTGCCAGCAGCTTGAGACCGGACTATGGCTACACCTTC | CASSLRPDYGYTF
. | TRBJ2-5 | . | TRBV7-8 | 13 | TGTGCCAGCAGCTTCGGTGAGGCGGAGACCCAGTACTTC | CASSFGEAETQYF
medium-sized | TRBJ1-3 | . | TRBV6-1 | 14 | TGTGCCAGCAGTGCAGGAAGAGCTGGAAACACCATATATTTT | CASSAGRAGNTIYF
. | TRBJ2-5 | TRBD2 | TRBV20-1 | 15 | TGCAGTGCTATGGGGGGGACTGAGTCTCAAGAGACCCAGTACTTC | CSAMGGTESQETQYF
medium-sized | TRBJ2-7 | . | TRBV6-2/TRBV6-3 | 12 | TGTGCCAGCAGTTACCAAGACTACGAGCAGTACTTC | CASSYQDYEQYF
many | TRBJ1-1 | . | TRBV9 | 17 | TGTGCCAGCAGCGTAGGGTCAGGATTAGTCGTTAACACTGAAGCTTTCTTT | CASSVGSGLVVNTEAFF
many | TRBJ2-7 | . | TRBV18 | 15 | TGTGCCAGCTCACCACTCGGCAGGGATGGTTACGAGCAGTACTTC | CASSPLGRDGYEQYF
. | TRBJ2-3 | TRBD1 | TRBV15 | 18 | TGTGCCACCAGCAGAGATATTATTGGGACAGGGAGCCAAGATACGCAGTATTTT | CATSRDIIGTGSQDTQYF
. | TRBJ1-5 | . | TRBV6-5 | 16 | TGTGCCAGCGGTTACCACGCCGGGACCCTGGGACAGCCCCAGCATTTT | CASGYHAGTLGQPQHF
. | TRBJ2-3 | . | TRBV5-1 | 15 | TGCGCCAGCGAGGAAGGGCCCACGCCCACAGATACGCAGTATTTT | CASEEGPTPTDTQYF
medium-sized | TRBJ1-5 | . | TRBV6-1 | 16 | TGTGCCAGCAGTGTCCGGACTTTGGGGAGCAATCAGCCCCAGCATTTT | CASSVRTLGSNQPQHF
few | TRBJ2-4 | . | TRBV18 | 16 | TGTGCCAGCTCAACCTATAGGGACCCTAGCCAAAACATTCAGTACTTC | CASSTYRDPSQNIQYF
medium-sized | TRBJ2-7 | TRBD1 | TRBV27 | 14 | TGTGCCAGCAGTCAGGACAGGGGGGGTCTCGAGCAGTACTTC | CASSQDRGGLEQYF
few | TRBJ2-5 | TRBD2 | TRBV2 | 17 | TGTGCCAGCAACAGAGGCGGACTAGCGGGAGGAGGAGAGACCCAGTACTTC | CASNRGGLAGGGETQYF
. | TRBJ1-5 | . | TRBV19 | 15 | TGTGCCAGTAGTCTCCGGACGGGAAGCAATCAGCCCCAGCATTTT | CASSLRTGSNQPQHF
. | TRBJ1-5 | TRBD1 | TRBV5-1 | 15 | TGCGCCAGCAGCTCAGGACAGGGGGGTAATCAGCCCCAGCATTTT | CASSSGQGGNQPQHF
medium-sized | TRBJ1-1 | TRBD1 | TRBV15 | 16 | TGTGCCACCAGCAGGGTTGTAGGGACAGGGGGCACTGAAGCTTTCTTT | CATSRVVGTGGTEAFF
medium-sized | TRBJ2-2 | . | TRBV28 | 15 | TGTGCCAGCCGAGTGGGAGGAGAGAACACCGGGGAGCTGTTTTTT | CASRVGGENTGELFF
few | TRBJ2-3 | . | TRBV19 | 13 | TGTGCCAGTAGTAGGGGGCTCGCAGATACGCAGTATTTT | CASSRGLADTQYF
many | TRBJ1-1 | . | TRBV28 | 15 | TGTGCCAGCAGTCAAGTTCAGGGCTATGGGACTGAAGCTTTCTTT | CASSQVQGYGTEAFF
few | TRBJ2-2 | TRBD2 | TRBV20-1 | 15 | TGCAGTCTACGACTAGCGGGACGTGGGGCCGGGGAGCTGTTTTTT | CSLRLAGRGAGELFF